Listed below are T cell receptor beta chains from one sample, sequenced in a study of blood T cell repertoires in COVID-19. Using immunoSEQ multiplex PCR, the repertoire was profiled, and TCRdb retains in-frame clones only, with some absent. The sample shows 170,000 or so clones, about 83% of them seen only once. Material: peripheral blood. These receptors originate from a woman aged 18-29 years who had recovered from COVID-19. Each CDR3 is given with its conserved first and last residue. The order of the fields is J gene, D gene, V gene, clone size, CDR3 DNA, CDR3 protein. The D gene is left open where the match is weak. For some rows the clone size is stated as once, few or many, or as a class when expanded; others skip it.

TRBJ2-1 | NA | TRBV7-3 | NA | TGTGCCAGCAGCTTAGGCCAGGGGGGTCATGAGCAGTTCTTC | CASSLGQGGHEQFF
TRBJ1-3 | NA | TRBV2 | once | TGTGCCAGCAGTGAAGCCAACAGGGCTGGAAACACCATATATTTT | CASSEANRAGNTIYF
TRBJ1-1 | NA | TRBV5-5 | NA | TGTGCCAGCAGCTGGGGCGACGGTTTGAACACTGAAGCTTTCTTT | CASSWGDGLNTEAFF
TRBJ1-5 | TRBD1 | TRBV23-1 | few | TGCGCCAGCACCAAAGGGGGCAGCTACTCGGAGGATCAGCCCCAGCATTTT | CASTKGGSYSEDQPQHF
TRBJ2-5 | NA | TRBV19 | NA | TGTGCCAGTAGTATTGGGGCCGGACGGACCCAAGAGACCCAGTACTTC | CASSIGAGRTQETQYF
TRBJ2-5 | NA | TRBV5-4 | once | TGTGCCAGCAGCATGGCTCGAGAGACCCAGTACTTC | CASSMARETQYF
TRBJ2-4 | TRBD1 | TRBV5-1 | NA | TGCGCCAGCAGCTTGGGGCAGGGGGCGCGAGTAAAAAACATTCAGTACTTC | CASSLGQGARVKNIQYF
TRBJ2-2 | NA | TRBV10-3 | NA | TGTGCCATCAGTGACCAGGGCCGCGCCACCGGGGAGCTGTTTTTT | CAISDQGRATGELFF
TRBJ2-3 | TRBD2 | TRBV9 | NA | TGTGCCAGCAGCGTCGGACTAGCGGGTGGCACAGATACGCAGTATTTT | CASSVGLAGGTDTQYF
TRBJ1-4 | NA | TRBV18 | NA | TGTGCCAGCTCACCGATAGAAACGGAAAAACTGTTTTTT | CASSPIETEKLFF
TRBJ2-5 | TRBD2 | TRBV19 | NA | TGTGCCAGTAGTAAAGGGGCGGGGGTCAGGGAGACCCAGTACTTC | CASSKGAGVRETQYF
TRBJ2-7 | NA | TRBV4-1 | NA | TGCGCCAGCAGCCGACAGGTACTATCCTACGAGCAGTACTTC | CASSRQVLSYEQYF
TRBJ2-5 | TRBD2 | TRBV11-2 | NA | TGTGCCAGCAGCTTAGTTCGCGCTAGCGGGATAGAGACCCAGTACTTC | CASSLVRASGIETQYF
TRBJ2-1 | NA | TRBV27 | NA | TGTGCCAGCAGTTTCGGGGCTAGCGTCAATGAGCAGTTCTTC | CASSFGASVNEQFF
TRBJ1-2 | NA | TRBV7-3 | NA | TGTGCCAGCAGCCTATCGGGGAGAGATGGCTACACCTTC | CASSLSGRDGYTF
TRBJ1-5 | NA | TRBV19 | few | TGTGCCAGTATAGGCCGACAGAGCAATCAGCCCCAGCATTTT | CASIGRQSNQPQHF
TRBJ1-4 | TRBD1 | TRBV18 | NA | TGTGCCAGCCACGTGACGACAGGGGCCAAAGAAAAACTGTTTTTT | CASHVTTGAKEKLFF
TRBJ2-3 | NA | TRBV9 | once | TGTGCCAGCAGCCCCTCCCCCCGTTTGAGCACAGATACGCAGTATTTT | CASSPSPRLSTDTQYF
TRBJ2-1 | TRBD2 | TRBV19 | NA | TGTGCCAGTAGAGCGGGAGGTGCGAGCGATGAGCAGTTCTTC | CASRAGGASDEQFF
TRBJ2-1 | NA | TRBV7-9 | NA | TGTGCCAGCAGCTTAGGTCGTTCCTACAATGAGCAGTTCTTC | CASSLGRSYNEQFF
TRBJ2-1 | NA | TRBV5-1 | NA | TGCGCCAGCCGAACTCGACTCAGGGTAAGGGATGAGCAGTTCTTC | CASRTRLRVRDEQFF
TRBJ1-1 | NA | TRBV6-5 | NA | TGTGCCACCAACACCCCGATGAACACTGAAGCTTTCTTT | CATNTPMNTEAFF
TRBJ1-5 | NA | TRBV7-7 | NA | TGTGCCAGCAGCTTAGAGCTTGCGCTCAGGGCTCATCAGCCCCAGCATTTT | CASSLELALRAHQPQHF
TRBJ1-2 | TRBD1 | TRBV9 | NA | TGTGCCAGCAGCGTAGCGGGACAGACTAACTATGGCTACACCTTC | CASSVAGQTNYGYTF
TRBJ1-2 | TRBD1 | TRBV7-9 | NA | TGTGCCAGCAGGTCGACAGGGAGTCCGGCAGACTATGGCTACACCTTC | CASRSTGSPADYGYTF
TRBJ2-4 | NA | TRBV7-9 | few | TGTGCCAGCAGCCGAACTACAGGGATGGCAACCATTCAGTACTTC | CASSRTTGMATIQYF
TRBJ1-1 | NA | TRBV2 | NA | TGTGCCAGCAGTTACGACAGTACTTTGAACACTGAAGCTTTCTTT | CASSYDSTLNTEAFF
TRBJ1-4 | NA | TRBV25-1 | NA | TGTGCCAGCAGTGAATGGGGATGGGGGGAAGATGAAAAACTGTTTTTT | CASSEWGWGEDEKLFF
TRBJ1-2 | NA | TRBV3-1/TRBV3-2 | NA | TGTGCCAGCAGCCAAGACGAAACAGGGCGGACCTTC | CASSQDETGRTF
TRBJ2-1 | TRBD2 | TRBV18 | NA | TGTGCCAGCTCGACTAGCAACAATGAGCAGTTCTTC | CASSTSNNEQFF
TRBJ2-1 | TRBD2 | TRBV27 | NA | TGTGCCAGCAGTTTCCTATTGGGACTAGCGGGGAGTAACAATGAGCAGTTCTTC | CASSFLLGLAGSNNEQFF
TRBJ1-2 | TRBD1 | TRBV6-2/TRBV6-3 | NA | TGTGCCAGCAGTGGCAGTCCCCCGGGACAGCGATTATATGGCTACACCTTC | CASSGSPPGQRLYGYTF
TRBJ1-2 | TRBD1 | TRBV6-2/TRBV6-3 | few | TGTGCCAGCAGTTACCGCTATACAGGGGGCGACTCTGGCTACACCTTC | CASSYRYTGGDSGYTF
TRBJ1-2 | TRBD1 | TRBV5-6 | NA | TGTGCCAGCAGCTTACAGGGGGCTCGGTATGGCTACACCTTC | CASSLQGARYGYTF
TRBJ1-4 | TRBD1 | TRBV4-3 | NA | TGCGCCAGCAGCCGGGAAGGACAGGGGGAAAAACTGTTTTTT | CASSREGQGEKLFF
TRBJ2-3 | TRBD1 | TRBV12-3/TRBV12-4 | NA | TGTGCCAGCAAAACAGGGGTCGGAGATACGCAGTATTTT | CASKTGVGDTQYF
TRBJ2-5 | NA | TRBV11-1 | NA | TGTGCCAGCAGCTTTTTGGAGGGGACCCAGTACTTC | CASSFLEGTQYF
TRBJ1-1 | NA | TRBV1 | NA | TGCACCAGCAGCCAAGCCAAGACCGGGAGCCGTTCCTTCACTGAAGCTTTCTTT | CTSSQAKTGSRSFTEAFF
TRBJ2-3 | NA | TRBV19 | NA | TGTGCCAGTAGTGCCCCCGGTGGAAGGGGGAGTCGGGATACGCAGTATTTT | CASSAPGGRGSRDTQYF
TRBJ2-2 | TRBD1 | TRBV9 | NA | TGTGCCAGCAGCGTATATGACAGGGGGGAAATGTTTTTT | CASSVYDRGEMFF
TRBJ1-2 | NA | TRBV28 | NA | TGTGCCAGCAGTTTACCGGGACATAACTATGGCTACACCTTC | CASSLPGHNYGYTF
TRBJ1-1 | TRBD1 | TRBV9 | NA | TGTGCCAGCAGCGACGGGACAGGGTACACTGAAGCTTTCTTT | CASSDGTGYTEAFF
TRBJ2-1 | TRBD2 | TRBV24-1 | NA | TGTGCCACCAGTGATTTGATTACTAGCGGGGGCTCGGGGCAGTTCTTC | CATSDLITSGGSGQFF
TRBJ2-1 | TRBD1 | TRBV28 | NA | TGTGCCAGCGGTACAGGGGGCTCTCGGTACAATGAGCAGTTCTTC | CASGTGGSRYNEQFF
TRBJ2-5 | TRBD2 | TRBV27 | NA | TGTGCCAGCAGTCCCCTCTTAACTAGCGGGAGTATGGAGACCCAGTACTTC | CASSPLLTSGSMETQYF
TRBJ2-7 | NA | TRBV5-1 | NA | TGCGCCAGCAGCTACAGGGCCAACGAGCAGTACTTC | CASSYRANEQYF
TRBJ2-7 | TRBD1 | TRBV12-3/TRBV12-4 | NA | TGTGCCAGCAGACGAACAGGGGTTTACGAGCAGTACTTC | CASRRTGVYEQYF
TRBJ1-6 | NA | TRBV7-6 | NA | TGTGCCAGCAGCTCTCAGGGGTCTACGAATTCACCCCTCCACTTT | CASSSQGSTNSPLHF
TRBJ2-1 | NA | TRBV5-1 | NA | TGCGCCAGCAGCCCAATGGTGAGGGACAATGAGCAGTTCTTC | CASSPMVRDNEQFF